The clone carrying this T cell receptor beta chain was seen a few times. Its target is unknown. The sample belongs to a study of molecular identifiers for immune sequencing clone quantification. Study-level findings and limits: Identical TCR molecules can share a barcode, and this sharing could underestimate highly expanded clone sizes.

From roughly 21,000 to 960,000 sorted cells, naive CD8 libraries were generated with 10%, 30% or 50% RNA. Sorting selected naive CD8 T cells with a CD8+CD4-CCR7+CD45RA+ phenotype. TCRdb redid the calling of the PCR reads with MiXCR, one entry per CDR3 protein. The table lists around 100,000 distinct CDR3 sequences, around 30% of them singletons. After removal of 0 bases from V and 3 bases from J, the junction contained 8 bases not matched to a gene. The germline V gene has CDR1 DFQATT and CDR2 SNEGSKA (reference sequence). CDR3 length equals 16 residues. This sequence joins TRBV20-1 and TRBJ2-3; 8 bases are shared with TRBD2. The sample comprised naive CD8+ T cells from blood, with Jurkat cell RNA spiked in. Indicated subset: FACS-sorted CD8+CD4-CCR7+CD45RA+ naive T cells. This receptor was taken from a human donor in good health. Some libraries in this study had Jurkat cell RNA spiked in. As DNA, the CDR3 is TGCAGTGCTAGAGATCACGAGCGGGAGTCGACAGATACGCAGTATTTT. It yields the protein CSARDHERESTDTQYF.